This T cell receptor beta chain stems from a study of CD8+ T cells in alopecia areata. Only a few counts were recorded for this clone. Its antigen is as yet unknown. After isolation, RNA underwent reverse transcription to generate cDNA as the sequencing template. Profiling relied on immunoSEQ multiplex PCR, and the TCRdb table lists in-frame clones only, not all of them. Of 130,000 to 150,000 clones detected, more than 55% appear once; the ten largest clones hold 35% to 40%. CD4+ and CD8+ T cells were sorted from PBMCs. Overall study findings and caveats: More clonal than normal scalp was lesional scalp, particularly alopecia totalis/universalis. Sequencing of scalp tissue also captures the resident alphabeta T cells of normal skin. Against the mouse data, patients shared TCRs less clearly, possibly for HLA reasons.

The CDR3 length is 17 residues. V usage is TRBV7-5 and J usage is TRBJ2-1; the table's D gene call, TRBD1, was not cross checked with the DNA. TRBV7-5 is designated a pseudogene. This clonotype was sampled from a human donor in good health. Sequencing was carried out using CD8+ T cells sorted from blood. In DNA form, the CDR3 reads TGTGCCAGCAGCACAAACTCCGGGACAGACCGATTCAATGAGCAGTTCTTC. Amino acids: CASSTNSGTDRFNEQFF.